One and the same sample provided the 17 T cell receptor beta chains below, sequenced in a study of cytomegalovirus exposure and HLA in healthy donors. The PCR contained 60 Vbeta and 13 Jbeta primers. Using immunoSEQ multiplex PCR, the repertoire was profiled, and TCRdb retains in-frame clones only, with some absent. The sample gives about 95,000 clones, more than 75% of which show up once; more than 5% is in the top ten. What was sequenced was PBMCs. Source of these receptors: a man aged 30 to 39 in good health and CMV-seropositive.

V usage is TRBV28 and J usage is TRBJ2-1; the match to TRBD1 covers 9 bases. Looked up from germline, CDR1 is MDHEN and CDR2 is SYDVKM. The CDR3 has 19 residues. Germline trimming cut 3 bases from V and 1 base from J; bases unmatched to any gene: 13. Here the CDR3 reads CASSFPPQLQGASYNEQFF. In nucleotides, the CDR3 is TGTGCCAGCAGTTTTCCCCCACAACTACAGGGGGCTTCCTACAATGAGCAGTTCTTC.

The rearrangement links TRBV19 to TRBJ1-4; 8 nucleotides match TRBD1. Germline V gives CDR1 LNHDA, CDR2 SQIVND (reference sequence). This CDR3 spans 15 amino acids. The ends lost 5 bases at V and 7 bases at J; junction bases unmatched: 9. The CDR3: CASSFHRGLAEKLFF. In DNA, the CDR3 is TGTGCCAGTAGTTTCCACAGGGGGTTGGCTGAAAAACTGTTTTTT.

The gene calls are TRBV27 and TRBJ1-2, with 9 bases lining up with TRBD1. Germline V CDR1 and CDR2: MNHEY, SMNVEV (reference sequence). The J segment lost 0 bases and the V segment lost 5 bases, leaving 10 bases of the junction unmatched. The CDR3 is made up of 17 amino acids. The CDR3 DNA sequence: TGTGCCAGCAGTGGAAGGGACAGGGCCGAAGCTAACTATGGCTACACCTTC. Residues: CASSGRDRAEANYGYTF.

The chain is built from TRBV6-1 and TRBJ2-7; 10 positions agree with TRBD2. The length of the CDR3 is 15 residues. V lost 2 bases, J lost 3 bases, and 4 bases stayed unmatched. Germline V gene lookup returns CDR1 MNHNS and CDR2 SASEGT. This CDR3 is CASSEIAGGVYEQYF. The CDR3 DNA is TGTGCCAGCAGTGAAATAGCGGGAGGAGTCTACGAGCAGTACTTC.

The rearrangement uses TRBV5-1 and TRBJ1-3, with D tentatively TRBD1 (5 bases). The V gene lost 1 base and the J gene lost 4 bases, with 9 bases spanning the gap. CDR3 length: 14 amino acids. Germline V gene sequence: CDR1 SGHRS, CDR2 YFSETQ. The DNA of the CDR3 is TGCGCCAGCAGCTTGCAGGGTGCCGGAAACACCATATATTTT. This sequence encodes CASSLQGAGNTIYF.

This chain connects TRBV6-6 to TRBJ2-7, with 9 bases aligning to TRBD1. CDR1 MNHNY and CDR2 SVGAGI come from the germline V gene (reference sequence). The V and J ends lost 0 bases and 3 bases, in that order; junction bases with no gene match: 0. The length of the CDR3 is 14 residues. CDR3 DNA: TGTGCCAGCAGTTACTCGACAGGGGGCTACGAGCAGTACTTC. This sequence encodes CASSYSTGGYEQYF.

This sequence joins TRBV5-1 and TRBJ1-1; D is perhaps TRBD1 (6 bases). The CDR3 is 17 residues long. V shed 0 bases and J shed 6 bases, with 21 bases lying between them. The germline V gene encodes CDR1 SGHRS and CDR2 YFSETQ. Here the CDR3 reads CASSLAGTKGSRAEAFF. CDR3 bases: TGCGCCAGCAGCTTGGCCGGGACAAAGGGAAGTAGGGCTGAAGCTTTCTTT. The whole variable domain, remainder taken from reference TRBV5-1 and TRBJ1-1, is KAGVTQTPRYLIKTRGQQVTLSCSPISGHRSVSWYQQTPGQGLQFLFEYFSETQRNKGNFPGRFSGRQFSNSRSEMNVSTLELGDSALYLCASSLAGTKGSRAEAFFGQGTRLTVV.

The chain combines TRBV5-4 with TRBJ2-3, with TRBD2 identical over 9 bases. The germline CDR1 and CDR2 sequences are SGHNT and YYREEE (reference sequence). The ends lost 4 bases at V and 6 bases at J; junction bases unmatched: 9. This CDR3 is 15 amino acids long. CDR3 sequence reads: CASSASSGAGDTQYF. In DNA form, the CDR3 reads TGTGCCAGCAGCGCCTCTAGCGGGGCGGGGGATACGCAGTATTTT.

The CDR3 loop reads CAWSVRQDIQYF. CDR3 bases: TGTGCCTGGAGTGTTCGACAGGACATTCAGTACTTC. The rearrangement uses TRBV30 and TRBJ2-4; tentative D call: TRBD1 (6 bases). The CDR3 extends over 12 amino acids. Germline-derived CDR1 and CDR2 are GTSNPN and SVGIG (reference sequence). V lost 0 bases and J 8 bases, leaving 8 bases between the germline ends. Using reference TRBV30 and TRBJ2-4 for the parts outside the CDR3, the full variable domain is SQTIHQWPATLVQPVGSPLSLECTVEGTSNPNLYWYRQAAGRGLQLLFYSVGIGQISSEVPQNLSASRPQDRQFILSSKKLLLSDSGFYLCAWSVRQDIQYFGAGTRLSVL.

The rearrangement joins TRBV18 to TRBJ1-2; tentatively, D is TRBD1 (5 bases). Trimming cost V 3 bases and J 6 bases, with 8 bases left between them. Germline V gene data show CDR1 as KGHSH and CDR2 as LQKENI. The CDR3 consists of 12 residues. CDR3 sequence (DNA): TGTGCCAGCTCACCGGGGCCCCATGGCTACACCTTC. Amino acid sequence: CASSPGPHGYTF.

J is TRBJ2-1 and V is TRBV5-1, with 16 bases lining up with TRBD2. V shed 3 bases and J 7 bases; nucleotides not matched to a gene: 1. The CDR3 runs 15 residues. The germline V gene has CDR1 SGHRS and CDR2 YFSETQ. This CDR3 is CASSSGLAGGNEQFF. DNA for the CDR3: TGCGCCAGCAGCTCGGGACTAGCGGGGGGGAATGAGCAGTTCTTC. The full variable domain, its missing parts supplied by reference TRBV5-1 and TRBJ2-1, is KAGVTQTPRYLIKTRGQQVTLSCSPISGHRSVSWYQQTPGQGLQFLFEYFSETQRNKGNFPGRFSGRQFSNSRSEMNVSTLELGDSALYLCASSSGLAGGNEQFFGPGTRLTVL.

This clone was counted only a few times. The gene calls are TRBV28 and TRBJ2-7, with D possibly being TRBD2 (6 bases). With 9 bases removed from V and 4 bases from J, the gap between germline ends came to 10 bases. The CDR3 covers 11 residues. Germline CDR1 and CDR2: MDHEN and SYDVKM. The CDR3 nucleotides read TGTGCCAGTTTTAGCGGTTACGAGCAGTACTTC. This gives the protein CASFSGYEQYF.

The chain carries TRBV25-1 and TRBJ1-2, with TRBD1 identical over 9 bases. This CDR3 has 13 amino acids. V lost 9 bases to trimming and J lost 8 bases; unmatched junction nucleotides: 10. Germline V CDR1 and CDR2: MGHDK, SYGVNS. CDR3 DNA sequence: TGTGCCAGTAGGACAGGGGAGTCTCAAGGCTACACCTTC. It translates to CASRTGESQGYTF.

V usage is TRBV7-9 and J usage is TRBJ1-1; 11 bases are shared with TRBD1. In germline, CDR1 is SEHNR, CDR2 FQNEAQ (reference sequence). The CDR3 sequence is 14 residues long. The trim removed 5 bases at V and 7 bases at J, leaving 6 bases unmatched. The CDR3 bases are TGTGCCAGCAGCCCGGGACAGGGGGGTAATGAAGCTTTCTTT. This translates into CASSPGQGGNEAFF.

A single count supports this clone. The chain carries TRBV28 and TRBJ1-5; 7 bases map to TRBD1. V was pared by 6 bases and J by 0 bases, with 8 bases of the junction left unmatched. CDR1 is MDHEN and CDR2 is SYDVKM in the germline V gene. This CDR3 contains 16 residues. The CDR3 reads CASRLRTGASNQPQHF. CDR3 coding DNA: TGTGCCAGCAGGTTAAGAACAGGGGCTAGCAATCAGCCCCAGCATTTT.

V gene TRBV6-5 combines with J gene TRBJ2-7, with 9 bases lining up with TRBD1. V gave up 2 bases and J gave up 5 bases; unmatched junction bases: 10. Germline V gene sequence: CDR1 MNHEY, CDR2 SVGAGI. This CDR3 is built from 16 residues. The CDR3, as DNA: TGTGCCAGCAGTTACCCCCCGGGACAGGGATTTAACGAGCAGTACTTC. It translates to CASSYPPGQGFNEQYF.

The V call is TRBV7-2, the J call TRBJ2-1, with 11 bases identical to TRBD2. The J segment lost 4 bases and the V segment lost 5 bases, leaving 4 bases of the junction unmatched. The CDR3 consists of 15 residues. Germline CDR1 reads SGHTA; CDR2 reads FQGNSA. The CDR3 protein is CASSPTSGGYNEQFF. The CDR3 bases are TGTGCCAGCAGCCCCACTAGCGGGGGTTACAATGAGCAGTTCTTC.